This T cell receptor beta chain was recovered during a study of shared clonotypes between healthy human individuals. Study overall: Three CD4 naive, three CD4 memory, two CD8 naive and one CD8 memory plate were used per donor.

Germline V gene lookup returns CDR1 SGHRS and CDR2 YFSETQ. Germline trimming cut 4 bases from V and 1 base from J; bases unmatched to any gene: 4. The CDR3 length is 17 residues. Of note for this clone: Its specificity is unknown. Other DNA sequences from this sample encode an identical CDR3 as well.

Study-level points and caveats: Shared clonotypes across all four donors exceeded non-shared ones in generation probability. Between several donors, naive CD4 clonotypes were shared at a level of roughly 5.5%.

The data were produced by immunoSEQ multiplex PCR, yet TCRdb's version contains in-frame clones alone and is incomplete. The repertoire consists of roughly 2 million clones, with approximately 96% occurring once and the leading ten covering 0.13%. The V and J genes are TRBV5-1 and TRBJ2-3; 15 bases map to TRBD2. The specimen was naive CD4+ T cells sorted from blood. The subset denotes: CD45RA+ positively selected. This sequence originates from a man between 18 and 29 years old in good health. This CDR3 is CASSTGLAGGRTDTQYF. The CDR3 DNA follows: TGCGCCAGCAGCACCGGACTAGCGGGGGGGCGCACAGATACGCAGTATTTT.